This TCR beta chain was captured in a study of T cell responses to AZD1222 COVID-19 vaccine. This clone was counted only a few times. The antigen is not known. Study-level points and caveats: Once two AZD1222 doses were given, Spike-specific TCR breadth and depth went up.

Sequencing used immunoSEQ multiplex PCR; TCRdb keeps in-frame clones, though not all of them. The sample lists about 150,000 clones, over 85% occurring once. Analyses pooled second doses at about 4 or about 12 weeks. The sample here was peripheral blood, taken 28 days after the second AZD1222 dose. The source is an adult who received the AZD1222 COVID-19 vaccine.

The CDR3 is CAWSSGRTGNEQFF. CDR3 coding DNA: TGTGCCTGGAGTTCGGGGAGGACGGGGAATGAGCAGTTCTTC. The rearrangement links TRBV30 to TRBJ2-1, with TRBD2 as a possible D gene (6 bases). The CDR3 totals 14 residues. CDR1 GTSNPN and CDR2 SVGIG come from the germline V gene (reference sequence). V dropped 2 bases and J dropped 7 bases, with 15 bases sitting between them.